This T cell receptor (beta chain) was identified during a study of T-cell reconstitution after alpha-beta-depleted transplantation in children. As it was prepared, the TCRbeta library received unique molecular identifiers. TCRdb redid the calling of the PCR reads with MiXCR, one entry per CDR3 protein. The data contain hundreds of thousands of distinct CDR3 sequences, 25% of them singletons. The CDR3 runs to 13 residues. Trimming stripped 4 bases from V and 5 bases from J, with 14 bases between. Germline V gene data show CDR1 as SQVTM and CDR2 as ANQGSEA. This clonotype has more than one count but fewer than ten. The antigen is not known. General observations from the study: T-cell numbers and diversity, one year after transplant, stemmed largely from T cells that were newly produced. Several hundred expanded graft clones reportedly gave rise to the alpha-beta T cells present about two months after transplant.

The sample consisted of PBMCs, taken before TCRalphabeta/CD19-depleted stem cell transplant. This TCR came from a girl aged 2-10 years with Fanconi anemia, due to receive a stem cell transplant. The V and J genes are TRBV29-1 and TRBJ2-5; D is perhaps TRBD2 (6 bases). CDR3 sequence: CSVGGGIEETQYF. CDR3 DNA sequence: TGCAGCGTTGGAGGAGGGATCGAGGAGACCCAGTACTTC.